This TCR beta chain was captured by sequencing in a study of graft-versus-host responses after intestinal transplantation. Regarding the study as a whole: Peak levels of circulating GvH clones tracked with early post-transplant HvG declines. Across patients carrying graft-donor T cell macrochimerism, allografts held high graft-versus-host to host-versus-graft clonal ratios.

For this clone: Its antigen is still unknown.

Measured with immunoSEQ multiplex PCR; TCRdb has only the in-frame clones, and not every one. Of roughly 36,000 clones in the sample, roughly four fifths were seen once. The sample here was PBMCs, taken approximately 1,000 days after transplant. The clonotype originates from a human patient who received an intestinal transplant, so some T cells may come from the graft donor.

The CDR3 DNA follows: TGTGCCTGGAGCCCCGACAGGGTACCCGGGGGCAACTATGGCTACACCTTC. It is translated as CAWSPDRVPGGNYGYTF. The gene calls are TRBV30 and TRBJ1-2, with 7 bases lining up with TRBD1. Germline assignment: CDR1 GTSNPN and CDR2 SVGIG (reference sequence). V dropped 3 bases and J dropped 2; count of bases not matched to a gene: 15. This CDR3 is 17 amino acids long. The variable domain in full, completed from reference TRBV30 and TRBJ1-2, reads SQTIHQWPATLVQPVGSPLSLECTVEGTSNPNLYWYRQAAGRGLQLLFYSVGIGQISSEVPQNLSASRPQDRQFILSSKKLLLSDSGFYLCAWSPDRVPGGNYGYTFGSGTRLTVV.